This T cell receptor (beta chain) was obtained from a study of CXCR3-negative and CXCR3-positive naive CD8 T cells. Study background: The total count of TRB reads reached around 140 million, and each library contributed about 1.5 +/- 0.3 million.

Study-wide results and limits: Similar TRBV-TRBJ gene usage was seen in naive CXCR3-negative and CXCR3-positive cells, but not in memory cells. Memory CD8+ cells had much lower diversity, and both naive subsets had comparably high diversity.

Concerning this clonotype: Its target is not known.

The authors prepared UMI-labeled TRB cDNA libraries by 5' RACE. From its re-call of the 5' RACE reads, TCRdb lists each CDR3 protein once, without DNA. The sample has approximately 52,000 distinct CDR3 sequences; the top ten hold 20% to 25%. The CDR3 is 14 amino acids. CDR1 is SGDLS and CDR2 is YYNGEE in the germline V gene. The receptor was derived from a human donor in good health. Some clones in this sample may be carry-over from other donors' samples. The chain is built from TRBV9 and TRBJ2-7. Sequenced: memory CD8+ T cells from blood. CDR3 region: CASSPSDRPYEQYF.